This T cell receptor (beta chain) was sequenced for a study of prognosis after radiotherapy for stage I lung cancer. The CDR3 runs 12 residues. CDR1 and CDR2 from the germline V gene are DFQATT and SNEGSKA (reference sequence). Trimming left V 3 bases short and J 7 bases short, with 10 bases between. Amplicons of TCR beta CDR3 were generated from genomic DNA by two-round multiplex PCR. Amplification during the initial PCR round employed primers specific to each TRBV and TRBJ gene. MiXCR, run by TCRdb on the multiplex PCR reads, gives a single entry per CDR3 protein. Of around 30,000 distinct CDR3 sequences in the sample, 34% were seen once. Whole-study results and caveats: It is unknown whether the expanded TCR clones recognize the tumor.

As concerns this clonotype: Its antigen is unidentified.

The V call is TRBV20-1, the J call TRBJ2-1; D is undetermined. This receptor was taken from a donor over 45 with non-small cell lung cancer. The sequencing here drew on PBMCs, taken before or after stereotactic body radiation therapy (not recorded which). The CDR3 DNA follows: TGCAGTGCTAGTTGGGGTTTTAATGAGCAGTTCTTC. Translating it yields CSASWGFNEQFF.